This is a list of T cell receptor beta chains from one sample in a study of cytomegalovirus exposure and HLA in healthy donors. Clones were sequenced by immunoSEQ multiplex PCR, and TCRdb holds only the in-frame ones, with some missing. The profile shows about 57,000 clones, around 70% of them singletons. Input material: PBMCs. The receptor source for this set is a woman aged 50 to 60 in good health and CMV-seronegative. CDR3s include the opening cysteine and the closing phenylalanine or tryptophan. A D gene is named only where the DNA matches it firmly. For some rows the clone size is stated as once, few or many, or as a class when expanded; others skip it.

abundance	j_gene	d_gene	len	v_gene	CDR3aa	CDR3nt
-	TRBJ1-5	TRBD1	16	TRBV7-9	CASSATGGLWDQPQHF	TGTGCCAGCAGCGCTACAGGGGGCCTGTGGGATCAGCCCCAGCATTTT
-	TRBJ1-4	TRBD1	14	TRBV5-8	CASSLGQGGEKLFF	TGTGCCAGCAGCCTCGGACAGGGGGGTGAAAAACTGTTTTTT
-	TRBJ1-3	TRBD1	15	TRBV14	CASSSGGFSGNTIYF	TGTGCCAGCAGCTCAGGGGGCTTCTCTGGAAACACCATATATTTT
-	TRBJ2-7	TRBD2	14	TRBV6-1	CASGRSGEYYEQYF	TGTGCCAGCGGACGTAGCGGGGAATACTACGAGCAGTACTTC
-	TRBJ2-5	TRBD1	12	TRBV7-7	CASGDRGLDQYF	TGTGCCAGCGGGGACAGGGGCCTCGACCAGTACTTC
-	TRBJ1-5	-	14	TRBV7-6	CASSLLKGDQPQHF	TGTGCCAGCAGCTTGTTGAAGGGAGATCAGCCCCAGCATTTT
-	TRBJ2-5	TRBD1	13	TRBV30	CAWRGTDQETQYF	TGTGCCTGGAGGGGGACAGACCAAGAGACCCAGTACTTC
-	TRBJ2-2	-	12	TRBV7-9	CASSQGYGELFF	TGTGCCAGCAGTCAGGGTTACGGGGAGCTGTTTTTT
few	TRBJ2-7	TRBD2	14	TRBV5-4	CASSSGGNSYEQYF	TGTGCCAGCAGCTCGGGGGGGAACTCCTACGAGCAGTACTTC
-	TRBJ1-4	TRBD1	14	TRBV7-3	CASSLRTGDEKLFF	TGTGCCAGCTCCTTGCGGACAGGGGATGAAAAACTGTTTTTT
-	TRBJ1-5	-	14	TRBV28	CASSVGHQYQPQHF	TGTGCCAGCAGTGTGGGACACCAGTATCAGCCCCAGCATTTT
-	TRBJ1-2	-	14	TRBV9	CASSVDTGSYGYTF	TGTGCCAGCAGCGTAGACACAGGCAGCTATGGCTACACCTTC
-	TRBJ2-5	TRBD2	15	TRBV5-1	CASSLVPTGGETQYF	TGCGCCAGCAGCTTAGTTCCCACGGGGGGGGAGACCCAGTACTTC
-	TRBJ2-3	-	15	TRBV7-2	CASSQNGVRTDTQYF	TGTGCCAGCAGCCAGAACGGGGTTCGCACAGATACGCAGTATTTT
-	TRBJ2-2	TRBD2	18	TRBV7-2	CASSPGTSGGPNTGELFF	TGTGCCAGCAGCCCGGGGACTAGCGGGGGGCCGAACACCGGGGAGCTGTTTTTT
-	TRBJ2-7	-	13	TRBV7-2	CASSLDYSYEQYF	TGTGCCAGCAGCTTAGACTACTCCTACGAGCAGTACTTC
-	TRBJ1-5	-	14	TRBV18	CASSPQTGNQPQHF	TGTGCCAGCTCACCTCAAACTGGCAATCAGCCCCAGCATTTT
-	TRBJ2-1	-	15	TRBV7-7	CASSLGGVAYNEQFF	TGTGCCAGCAGCTTGGGCGGGGTTGCCTACAATGAGCAGTTCTTC
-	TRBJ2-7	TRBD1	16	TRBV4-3	CASSQERGTGDDEQYF	TGCGCCAGCAGCCAAGAGAGGGGAACAGGGGACGACGAGCAGTACTTC
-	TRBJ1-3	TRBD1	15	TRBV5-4	CASSSDRVSGNTIYF	TGTGCCAGCAGCTCGGACAGGGTTTCAGGAAACACCATATATTTT
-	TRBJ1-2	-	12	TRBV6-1	CALLWGDYGYTF	TGTGCTCTCTTATGGGGAGACTATGGCTACACCTTC
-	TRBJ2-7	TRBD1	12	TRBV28	CATATGAYEQYF	TGTGCCACAGCGACAGGGGCCTACGAGCAGTACTTC
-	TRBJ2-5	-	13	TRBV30	CAWSGTTGETQYF	TGTGCCTGGAGCGGGACAACCGGAGAGACCCAGTACTTC
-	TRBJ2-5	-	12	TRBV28	CASSLRQETQYF	TGTGCCAGCAGCCTACGACAAGAGACCCAGTACTTC
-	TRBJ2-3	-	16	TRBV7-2	CASTPPAGRWGNTQYF	TGTGCCAGCACCCCCCCTGCGGGACGTTGGGGAAATACGCAGTATTTT
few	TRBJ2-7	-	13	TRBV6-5	CASSLTVFYEQYF	TGTGCCAGCAGTTTGACAGTTTTTTACGAGCAGTACTTC
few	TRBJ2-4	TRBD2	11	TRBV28	CASSFGTSIYF	TGTGCCAGCAGTTTCGGGACTAGCATTTACTTC